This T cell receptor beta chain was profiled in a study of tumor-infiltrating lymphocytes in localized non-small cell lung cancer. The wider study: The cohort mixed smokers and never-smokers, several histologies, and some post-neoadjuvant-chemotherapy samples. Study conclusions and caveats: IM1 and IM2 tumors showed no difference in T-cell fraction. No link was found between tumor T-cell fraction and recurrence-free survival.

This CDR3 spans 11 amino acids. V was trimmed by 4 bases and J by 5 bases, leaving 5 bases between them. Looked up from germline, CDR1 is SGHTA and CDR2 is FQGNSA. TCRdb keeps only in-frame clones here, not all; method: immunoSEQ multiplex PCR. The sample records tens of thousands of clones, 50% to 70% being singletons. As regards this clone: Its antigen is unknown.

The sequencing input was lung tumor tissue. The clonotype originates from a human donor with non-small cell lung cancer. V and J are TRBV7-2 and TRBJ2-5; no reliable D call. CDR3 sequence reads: CASSSWETQYF. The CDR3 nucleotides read TGTGCCAGCAGCTCCTGGGAGACCCAGTACTTC. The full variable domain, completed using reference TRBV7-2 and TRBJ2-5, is GAGVSQSPSNKVTEKGKDVELRCDPISGHTALYWYRQSLGQGLEFLIYFQGNSAPDKSGLPSDRFSAERTGGSVSTLTIQRTQQEDSAVYLCASSSWETQYFGPGTRLLVL.